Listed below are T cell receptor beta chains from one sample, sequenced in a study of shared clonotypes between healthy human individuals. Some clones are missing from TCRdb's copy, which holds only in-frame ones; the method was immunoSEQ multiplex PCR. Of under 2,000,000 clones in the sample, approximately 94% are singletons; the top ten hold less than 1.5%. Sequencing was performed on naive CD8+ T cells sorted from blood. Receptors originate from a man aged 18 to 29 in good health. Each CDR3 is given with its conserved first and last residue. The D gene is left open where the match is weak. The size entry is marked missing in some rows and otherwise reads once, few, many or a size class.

CASSYVPDTYEQYF	TGTGCCAGCAGTTACGTCCCCGACACCTACGAGCAGTACTTC	NA	NA	TRBV6-5	TRBJ2-7
CASSFISEPNTEAFF	TGTGCCAGCAGCTTCATAAGTGAGCCGAACACTGAAGCTTTCTTT	NA	NA	TRBV11-2	TRBJ1-1
CASSHGLAGRYEQYF	TGTGCCAGTAGTCACGGACTAGCGGGGAGGTACGAGCAGTACTTC	TRBD2	NA	TRBV19	TRBJ2-7
CASSLSPSYEQYF	TGTGCCAGCAGTCTCTCTCCCTCCTACGAGCAGTACTTC	NA	NA	TRBV7-2	TRBJ2-7
CASRYSGEAYGYTF	TGTGCCAGTAGGTATTCAGGGGAGGCCTATGGCTACACCTTC	NA	NA	TRBV19	TRBJ1-2
CASSEGGRQNEQFF	TGCGCCAGCAGTGAGGGCGGTCGGCAGAATGAGCAGTTCTTC	NA	once	TRBV10-1	TRBJ2-1
CASSLSGTGGETQYF	TGTGCCAGCAGTTTGTCCGGGACAGGGGGAGAGACCCAGTACTTC	TRBD1	NA	TRBV6-5	TRBJ2-5
CAWSGDRGPEAFF	TGTGCCTGGAGTGGCGACAGGGGGCCTGAAGCTTTCTTT	TRBD1	NA	TRBV30	TRBJ1-1
CASSAGGQNYGYTF	TGTGCCAGCAGCGCCGGGGGACAGAACTATGGCTACACCTTC	TRBD1	NA	TRBV13	TRBJ1-2
CASSFENTGELFF	TGTGCCAGCAGCTTCGAGAACACCGGGGAGCTGTTTTTT	NA	NA	TRBV11-2	TRBJ2-2
CASSLVSATNEKLFF	TGTGCCAGCAGCTTGGTCTCTGCAACTAATGAAAAACTGTTTTTT	NA	NA	TRBV7-2	TRBJ1-4
CASSPDGAYEQYF	TGTGCCAGCAGTCCAGACGGAGCCTACGAGCAGTACTTC	NA	NA	TRBV7-9	TRBJ2-7
CASSQAMPGELFF	TGCGCCAGCAGCCAAGCTATGCCCGGGGAGCTGTTTTTT	NA	once	TRBV4-3	TRBJ2-2
CASSRSETQYF	TGTGCCAGCAGTAGGTCGGAGACCCAGTACTTC	NA	NA	TRBV28	TRBJ2-5
CASSSTPGGDTQYF	TGTGCTAGCAGCTCTACTCCAGGGGGAGATACGCAGTATTTT	TRBD1	NA	TRBV7-7	TRBJ2-3